This T cell receptor (beta chain) is drawn from a study of T cell responses to AZD1222 COVID-19 vaccine. The V and J ends lost 6 bases and 6 bases respectively, with 15 bases between them. The CDR3 spans 13 residues. Method: immunoSEQ multiplex PCR; TCRdb's copy keeps in-frame clones and lacks some. The sample lists 170,000 or so clones; roughly 93% were seen once. This TCR was sampled from an adult who received the MenACWY meningococcal vaccine as a control. The chain is built from TRBV12-3 or TRBV12-4 and TRBJ2-7; D is undetermined. This specimen consisted of peripheral blood, obtained 28 days after the second dose of the MenACWY control vaccine. CDR3 amino acids: CASSHKLRTEQYF. Written as DNA, the CDR3 is TGTGCCAGCAGCCATAAACTCCGGACCGAGCAGTACTTC.